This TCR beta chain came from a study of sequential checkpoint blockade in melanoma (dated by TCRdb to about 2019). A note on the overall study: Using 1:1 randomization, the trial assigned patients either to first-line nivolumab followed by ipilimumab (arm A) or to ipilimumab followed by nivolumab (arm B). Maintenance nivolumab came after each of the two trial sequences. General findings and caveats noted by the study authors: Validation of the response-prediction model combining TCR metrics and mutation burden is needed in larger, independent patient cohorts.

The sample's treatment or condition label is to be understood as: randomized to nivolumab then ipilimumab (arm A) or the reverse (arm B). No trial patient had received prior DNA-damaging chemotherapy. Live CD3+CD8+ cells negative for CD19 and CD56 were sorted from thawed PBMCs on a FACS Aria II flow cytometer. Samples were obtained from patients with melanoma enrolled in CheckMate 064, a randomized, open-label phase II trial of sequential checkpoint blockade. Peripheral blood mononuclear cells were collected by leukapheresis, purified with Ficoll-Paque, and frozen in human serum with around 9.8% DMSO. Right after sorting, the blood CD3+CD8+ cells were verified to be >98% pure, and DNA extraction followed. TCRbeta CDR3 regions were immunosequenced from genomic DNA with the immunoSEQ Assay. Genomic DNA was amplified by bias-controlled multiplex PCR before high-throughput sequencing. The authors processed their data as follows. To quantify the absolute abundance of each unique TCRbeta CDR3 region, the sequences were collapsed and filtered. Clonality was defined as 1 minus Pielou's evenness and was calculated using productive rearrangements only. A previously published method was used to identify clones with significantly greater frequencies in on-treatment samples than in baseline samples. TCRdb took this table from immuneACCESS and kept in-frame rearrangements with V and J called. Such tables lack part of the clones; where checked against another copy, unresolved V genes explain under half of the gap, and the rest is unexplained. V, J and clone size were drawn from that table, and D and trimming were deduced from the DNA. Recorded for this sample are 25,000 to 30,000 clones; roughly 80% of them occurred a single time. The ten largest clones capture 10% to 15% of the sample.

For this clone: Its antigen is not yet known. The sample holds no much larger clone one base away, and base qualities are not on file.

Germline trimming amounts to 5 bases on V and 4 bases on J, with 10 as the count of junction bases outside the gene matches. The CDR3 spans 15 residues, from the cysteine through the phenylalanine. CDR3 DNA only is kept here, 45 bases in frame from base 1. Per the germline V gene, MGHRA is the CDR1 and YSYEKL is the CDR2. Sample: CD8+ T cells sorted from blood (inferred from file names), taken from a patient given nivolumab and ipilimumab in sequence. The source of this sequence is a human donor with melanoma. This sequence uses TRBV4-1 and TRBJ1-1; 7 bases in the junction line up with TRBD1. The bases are TGCGCCAGCAGCGAGACAGGGCAAGGGGGCACTGAAGCTTTCTTT. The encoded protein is CASSETGQGGTEAFF.